This is a list of T cell receptor beta chains from one sample in a study of T cells after yellow fever vaccination. Using its own MiXCR run on the 5' RACE reads, TCRdb lists one record per CDR3 protein. The sample has just over 250,000 distinct CDR3 sequences, roughly 5.2% seen once; the top ten hold 2.5% to 4%. The input for sequencing was CD4+ T cells sorted from PBMCs, taken on the day of the yellow fever booster vaccination. Receptors originate from a young man who received the YFV17D yellow fever vaccine. Both conserved end residues are part of each CDR3. A D gene is named only where the DNA matches it firmly. Clone size, where shown, is once, few, many, or a class for clones that have expanded.

CASSQEEGTDTQYF,TRBJ2-3,few,NA,TRBV4-2
CASSSPQASLHF,TRBJ1-6,NA,NA,TRBV5-5
CATSDLHNEQFF,TRBJ2-1,few,NA,TRBV24-1
CASSVTGFYGYTF,TRBJ1-2,many,NA,TRBV6-5
CSASTDSPNTGELFF,TRBJ2-2,NA,NA,TRBV20-1
CSARVAGEWNTEAFF,TRBJ1-1,many,NA,TRBV20-1
CASSIGGQRVDEQFF,TRBJ2-1,many,NA,TRBV5-1
CASTKLAGTDTQYF,TRBJ2-3,many,TRBD2,TRBV12-3/TRBV12-4
CSASRFSSGNTIYF,TRBJ1-3,many,NA,TRBV20-1
CASSLARGDNEQFF,TRBJ2-1,few,NA,TRBV11-3
CASSEEFRGKQYF,TRBJ2-7,many,NA,TRBV6-1
CASSTTVDTQYF,TRBJ2-3,few,NA,TRBV5-1
CASSGQGRFNEQFF,TRBJ2-1,few,TRBD1,TRBV18
CASSPRQGVNTEAFF,TRBJ1-1,NA,TRBD1,TRBV4-2
CASSQVPGSTNTGELFF,TRBJ2-2,NA,NA,TRBV4-2
CSVFKQGAVGTDTQYF,TRBJ2-3,few,TRBD1,TRBV29-1
CASSVGDTSGANVLTF,TRBJ2-6,few,NA,TRBV9
CASRGWGAGETQYF,TRBJ2-5,few,NA,TRBV5-6
CASSPRVEDTEAFF,TRBJ1-1,few,NA,TRBV18
CASSVVRTSSPEAFF,TRBJ1-1,few,NA,TRBV9
CASTGGAVRNTGELFF,TRBJ2-2,many,TRBD2,TRBV6-1
CASSPGRTGAFF,TRBJ1-1,NA,NA,TRBV5-8
CASLRDSANTGELFF,TRBJ2-2,few,NA,TRBV7-9
CASSYVAIGLMVGYTF,TRBJ1-2,many,NA,TRBV6-5
CASRQGEGTEAFF,TRBJ1-1,few,TRBD1,TRBV2
CAISEGTGSSPLHF,TRBJ1-6,NA,TRBD1,TRBV10-3
CASSQDYRVNSPLHF,TRBJ1-6,few,NA,TRBV4-1
CASSVAPGQPQHF,TRBJ1-5,NA,NA,TRBV9
CSASFAGPEIF,TRBJ2-1,few,NA,TRBV20-1